The 24 T cell receptor beta chains below come from one sample, sequenced in a study of shared clonotypes between healthy human individuals. Here immunoSEQ multiplex PCR was the method, and the copy in TCRdb shows in-frame clones only, minus some. Of a few hundred thousand clones listed, around 90% were seen once; the top ten hold about a sixth. Sequencing was done on a sample of memory CD8+ T cells sorted from blood. Subset here: CD45RO+ cells pooled with CCR7-negative TemRA cells. The receptors come from a man younger than 35 in good health.

This clone was counted once. The chain has TRBV25-1 and TRBJ1-5; D is unclear. The V gene's germline CDR1 is MGHDK and CDR2 SYGVNS. Trimming stripped 3 bases from V and 1 base from J, with 13 bases between. The CDR3 runs to 16 residues. CDR3 in DNA: TGTGCCAGCAGTGATTCGGGCACCGAGAGCAATCAGCCCCAGCATTTT. Protein product: CASSDSGTESNQPQHF.

The table lists this clone with many counts. This sequence joins TRBV7-8 and TRBJ2-7, with a weak D call TRBD1 (5 bases). Trimming took 6 bases from V and 1 from J, leaving 16 bases between them. The length of the CDR3 is 15 residues. Germline V gene sequence: CDR1 SGHVS, CDR2 FQNEAQ. For the CDR3, the DNA is TGTGCCAGCAGACTGGCGCAGGGCCCTTCCTACGAGCAGTACTTC. Protein sequence: CASRLAQGPSYEQYF.

The J gene is TRBJ2-5, the V gene TRBV11-2; D remains unclear. V dropped 0 bases and J dropped 4 bases, with 6 bases sitting between them. The CDR3 is 13 residues long. Germline values: CDR1 SGHAT, CDR2 FQNNGV. The CDR3: CASSLDPLETQYF. The CDR3 nucleotides read TGTGCCAGCAGCTTAGACCCCTTAGAGACCCAGTACTTC. The full variable domain, its missing parts supplied by reference TRBV11-2 and TRBJ2-5, is EAGVAQSPRYKIIEKRQSVAFWCNPISGHATLYWYQQILGQGPKLLIQFQNNGVVDDSQLPKDRFSAERLKGVDSTLKIQPAKLEDSAVYLCASSLDPLETQYFGPGTRLLVL.

The genes are TRBV23-1 and TRBJ2-7, with 13 bases identical to TRBD2. TRBV23-1 is noted as an ORF with a role that remains uncertain. J lost 4 bases, V lost 5 bases, and 5 bases had no gene match. The CDR3 is 15 residues long. The CDR3 loop is CASSSPGLAGYEQYF. CDR3 nucleotides: TGCGCCAGCAGTTCACCGGGACTAGCGGGATACGAGCAGTACTTC.

This clone occurred a few times. This sequence joins TRBV11-2 and TRBJ2-1; 8 bases match TRBD2. V gave up 3 bases and J gave up 5 bases; unmatched junction bases: 3. The CDR3 sequence is 14 residues long. Germline values: CDR1 SGHAT, CDR2 FQNNGV. This CDR3 is CASSFSGNHNEQFF. CDR3 DNA sequence: TGTGCCAGCAGCTTTAGCGGGAACCACAATGAGCAGTTCTTC.

The chain employs TRBV5-6 and TRBJ1-1; perhaps TRBD1 as D (5 bases). CDR1 and CDR2 from the germline V gene are SGHDT and YYEEEE. The length of the CDR3 is 14 residues. V lost 6 bases and J lost 6, with 18 bases in between. Here the CDR3 reads CASILGQSRAEAFF. CDR3 DNA: TGTGCCAGCATCCTTGGTCAGAGCAGGGCTGAAGCTTTCTTT. The full variable domain, completed using reference TRBV5-6 and TRBJ1-1, is DAGVTQSPTHLIKTRGQQVTLRCSPKSGHDTVSWYQQALGQGPQFIFQYYEEEERQRGNFPDRFSGHQFPNYSSELNVNALLLGDSALYLCASILGQSRAEAFFGQGTRLTVV.

J is TRBJ2-5 and V is TRBV13; D gene ambiguous. CDR3 length equals 13 residues. Germline assignment: CDR1 PRHDT and CDR2 FYEKMQ (reference sequence). V dropped 3 bases and J dropped 2 bases, with 7 bases sitting between them. The CDR3: CASSFEQQETQYF. CDR3 DNA: TGTGCCAGCAGCTTCGAACAGCAAGAGACCCAGTACTTC.

The chain couples TRBV27 to TRBJ2-1; the D is unclear. The V and J ends lost 3 bases and 5 bases respectively, with 11 bases between them. This CDR3 contains 14 residues. Germline V gene sequence: CDR1 MNHEY, CDR2 SMNVEV (reference sequence). The CDR3 sequence is CASSFALRHNEQFF. The CDR3, as DNA: TGTGCCAGCAGTTTTGCTCTTCGGCACAATGAGCAGTTCTTC.

The gene calls are TRBV4-1 and TRBJ1-4; possible D gene TRBD1, 5 bases. Germline CDR1 MGHRA, CDR2 YSYEKL. Deletions cut 1 base from V and 6 bases from J, with 15 bases between. This CDR3 contains 16 residues. CDR3 residues: CASSQVGLQDYEKLFF. The CDR3, as DNA: TGCGCCAGCAGCCAAGTGGGACTCCAGGACTATGAAAAACTGTTTTTT.

The chain recombines TRBV6-1 with TRBJ2-5; D might be TRBD2 (7 bases). V lost 2 bases and J 1 base, leaving 17 bases between the germline ends. The length of the CDR3 is 17 residues. Per the germline V gene, CDR1 is MNHNS and CDR2 is SASEGT. Here the CDR3 reads CASSEWGGQDFQETQYF. CDR3 nucleotides: TGTGCCAGCAGTGAATGGGGGGGGCAAGATTTCCAAGAGACCCAGTACTTC.

The rearrangement joins TRBV28 to TRBJ2-3, with D possibly TRBD2 on 5 matching bases. The length of the CDR3 is 16 residues. V was trimmed by 3 bases and J by 2 bases, leaving 15 bases between them. Germline-derived CDR1 and CDR2 are MDHEN and SYDVKM. CDR3 residues: CASSFGSPGYTDTQYF. CDR3 sequence (DNA): TGTGCCAGCAGTTTTGGGTCGCCGGGATACACAGATACGCAGTATTTT.

The chain is built from TRBV28 and TRBJ1-6; D is ambiguous. The CDR3 runs to 15 residues. The V end was cut by 10 bases, the J end by 0 bases, with 13 bases between. Germline V gene sequence: CDR1 MDHEN, CDR2 SYDVKM. CDR3 coding DNA: TGTGCCACTAGTGCGGAGAGCTCCTATAATTCACCCCTCCACTTT. Its protein is CATSAESSYNSPLHF.

The chain carries TRBV19 and TRBJ2-7; D may be TRBD2 (5 bases). Germline assignment: CDR1 LNHDA and CDR2 SQIVND (reference sequence). Trimming left V 9 bases short and J 2 bases short, with 14 bases between. The CDR3 has 13 amino acids. This chain's CDR3 is CASTCGFTYEQYF. The CDR3 coding sequence is TGTGCCAGCACTTGCGGGTTCACCTACGAGCAGTACTTC.

This rearrangement joins TRBV7-6 to TRBJ2-2; 9 nucleotides line up with TRBD2. V shed 6 bases and J 0 bases; nucleotides not matched to a gene: 11. The germline gives CDR1 SGHVS, CDR2 FNYEAQ. The CDR3 has 18 residues. In DNA form, the CDR3 reads TGTGCCAGCAGGCCGCATAGCGGGGGAAGTTCGAACACCGGGGAGCTGTTTTTT. Its protein is CASRPHSGGSSNTGELFF.

The J gene is TRBJ2-5, the V gene TRBV9; D is possibly TRBD2 (6 bases). The CDR3 extends over 17 amino acids. V lost 4 bases, J lost 2 bases, and 21 bases lay in between. CDR1 SGDLS and CDR2 YYNGEE come from the germline V gene. The CDR3, as DNA: TGTGCCAGCAGCTCCCTAGGGTCGGGGGTACGTCAAGAGACCCAGTACTTC. This translates into CASSSLGSGVRQETQYF.

The chain recombines TRBV4-3 with TRBJ1-5; D gene uncertain. CDR1 is LGHNA and CDR2 is YSLEER in the germline V gene. V lost 0 bases, J lost 12 bases, and 12 bases lay in between. The CDR3 has 13 residues. The CDR3 loop is CASSQEVWFDQHF. The CDR3 DNA reads TGCGCCAGCAGCCAAGAGGTTTGGTTCGACCAGCATTTT.

V and J are TRBV7-9 and TRBJ1-3; tentative D call: TRBD1 (5 bases). CDR3 length: 15 residues. The germline gives CDR1 SEHNR, CDR2 FQNEAQ (reference sequence). Trimming stripped 5 bases from V and 2 bases from J, with 13 bases between. CDR3 amino acids: CASSPLGTTGNTIYF. CDR3 bases: TGTGCCAGCAGCCCCTTAGGGACTACTGGAAACACCATATATTTT.

This clone was picked up a small number of times. This rearrangement joins TRBV27 to TRBJ2-5, with 12 bases lining up with TRBD2. Germline V lookup: CDR1 MNHEY, CDR2 SMNVEV (reference sequence). The CDR3 totals 18 residues. The V gene end was trimmed by 5 bases and the J gene end by 5 bases; junction bases not matched to a gene: 15. The CDR3 sequence: CASSPWASGGALIETQYF. The CDR3 DNA reads as TGTGCCAGCAGTCCCTGGGCTAGCGGGGGGGCCCTGATCGAGACCCAGTACTTC.

CDR3 region: CASSFPTANTEAFF. CDR3 DNA: TGTGCCAGCAGCTTCCCGACAGCGAACACTGAAGCTTTCTTT. This sequence joins TRBV7-2 and TRBJ1-1, with D possibly TRBD1 on 5 matching bases. This CDR3 region has 14 residues. Trimming took off 3 bases at V and 1 base at J, with 9 bases between the two ends. The germline CDR1 and CDR2 sequences are SGHTA and FQGNSA.

The chain recombines TRBV11-2 with TRBJ2-5; 12 nucleotides align to TRBD2. The germline V gene encodes CDR1 SGHAT and CDR2 FQNNGV. V lost 5 bases and J lost 0; bases outside the gene matches: 7. The CDR3 covers 17 residues. CDR3 region: CASSPGLAGLYQETQYF. The CDR3, as DNA: TGTGCCAGCAGCCCTGGACTAGCGGGGTTATACCAAGAGACCCAGTACTTC. Complete variable domain (other parts from reference TRBV11-2 and TRBJ2-5): EAGVAQSPRYKIIEKRQSVAFWCNPISGHATLYWYQQILGQGPKLLIQFQNNGVVDDSQLPKDRFSAERLKGVDSTLKIQPAKLEDSAVYLCASSPGLAGLYQETQYFGPGTRLLVL.

The sample holds one count of this clone. This sequence joins TRBV6-5 and TRBJ1-1; TRBD1 is a possible D gene (5 bases). Trimming left V 5 bases short and J 7 bases short, with 11 bases between. From germline, CDR1 is MNHEY and CDR2 SVGAGI. The CDR3 length is 12 residues. In DNA, the CDR3 is TGTGCCAGCAGTCAGGGCACTAATGAAGCTTTCTTT. This sequence encodes CASSQGTNEAFF.

This clone was observed once. The V call is TRBV28, the J call TRBJ1-5; 9 nucleotides agree with TRBD1. The trim removed 2 bases at V and 5 bases at J, leaving 7 bases unmatched. Per the germline V gene, CDR1 is MDHEN and CDR2 is SYDVKM. The CDR3 is 16 amino acids. The CDR3 is CASSLLTGGEDQPQHF. The DNA of the CDR3 is TGTGCCAGCAGTTTACTGACAGGGGGGGAAGATCAGCCCCAGCATTTT.

This chain connects TRBV5-1 to TRBJ1-1; 9 bases are shared with TRBD1. The CDR3 contains 14 residues. Germline-derived CDR1 and CDR2 are SGHRS and YFSETQ. V was clipped by 3 bases and J by 7 bases; unmatched bases: 7. The CDR3 DNA sequence: TGCGCCAGCAGCTGGACACAGGGGGCGGTTGAAGCTTTCTTT. This translates into CASSWTQGAVEAFF.

CDR3 sequence: CASSSGTVGDIQYF. The CDR3 DNA follows: TGCGCCAGCAGCTCCGGGACTGTGGGAGACATTCAGTACTTC. V usage is TRBV5-1 and J usage is TRBJ2-4; tentative D call: TRBD2 (6 bases). V lost 3 bases and J 8 bases, leaving 15 bases between the germline ends. This CDR3 has 14 amino acids. Germline values: CDR1 SGHRS, CDR2 YFSETQ.